The present T cell receptor beta chain was sequenced within a study of regulatory T cells in long-lasting Graves disease. CDR1 SGHAT and CDR2 FQNNGV come from the germline V gene. The V and J ends lost 4 bases and 0 bases, in that order; junction bases with no gene match: 8. The CDR3 covers 16 residues. In building TCR beta libraries, iRepertoire HTBI primers were used together with Arm-PCR of CDR3 regions. TCRdb redid the calling of the multiplex PCR reads with MiXCR, one entry per CDR3 protein. Of hundreds of thousands of distinct CDR3 sequences listed, more than 20% were seen once; the top ten hold less than 9%. Study results and caveats: Persistent disease favored TRBV28, TRBJ1-2 and TRBJ2-5. Persistent patients shared more public clonotypes (2,741) than newly diagnosed patients (about 940). Persistent Graves' patients showed less TCR diversity than newly diagnosed ones.

As for time point: persistent/refractory GD, antithyroid drugs over 5 years with positive TRAb. Extracted RNA from PBMCs served as the source of the TCR library. With EDTA tubes as the receptacles, 7.5 to 9.5 milliliters of peripheral blood were drawn. This clonotype was seen many times. Its antigen is as yet unknown. The sample here was peripheral blood mononuclear cells (PBMCs), taken when the disease was refractory, from a patient treated with antithyroid drugs. The clonotype comes from a female donor with Graves disease. The rearrangement uses TRBV11-2 and TRBJ1-2, with 7 bases aligning to TRBD1. The CDR3, as DNA: TGTGCCAGCAGCTCCCGGGACAGCATAACTAACTATGGCTACACCTTC. This gives the protein CASSSRDSITNYGYTF.